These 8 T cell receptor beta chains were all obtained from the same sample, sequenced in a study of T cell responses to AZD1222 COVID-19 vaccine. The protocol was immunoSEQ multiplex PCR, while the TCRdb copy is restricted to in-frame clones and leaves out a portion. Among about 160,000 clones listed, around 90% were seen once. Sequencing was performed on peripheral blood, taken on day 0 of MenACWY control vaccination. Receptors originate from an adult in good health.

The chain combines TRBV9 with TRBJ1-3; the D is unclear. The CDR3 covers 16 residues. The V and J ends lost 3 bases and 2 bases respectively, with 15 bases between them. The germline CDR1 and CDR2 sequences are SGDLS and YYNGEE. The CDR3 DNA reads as TGTGCCAGCAGCGCCCAGGCCCACCCCCCTGGAAACACCATATATTTT. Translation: CASSAQAHPPGNTIYF. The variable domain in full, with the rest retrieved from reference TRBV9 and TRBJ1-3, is DSGVTQTPKHLITATGQRVTLRCSPRSGDLSVYWYQQSLDQGLQFLIQYYNGEERAKGNILERFSAQQFPDLHSELNLSSLELGDSALYFCASSAQAHPPGNTIYFGEGSWLTVV.

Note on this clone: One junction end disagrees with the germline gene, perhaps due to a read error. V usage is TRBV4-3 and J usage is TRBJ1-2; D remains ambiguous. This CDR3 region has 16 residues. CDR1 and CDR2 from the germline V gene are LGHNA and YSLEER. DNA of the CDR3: TGCGCCAGCAGCCAAGATTCCGGGCAGAGAGCTTATGGCTACACCTTT. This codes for CASSQDSGQRAYGYTF.

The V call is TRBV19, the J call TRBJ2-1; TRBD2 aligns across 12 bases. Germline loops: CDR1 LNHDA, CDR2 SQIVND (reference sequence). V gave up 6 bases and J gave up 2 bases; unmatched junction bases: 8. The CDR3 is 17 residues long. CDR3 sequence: CASRPLAGGGPYNEQFF. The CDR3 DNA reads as TGTGCCAGTAGGCCACTAGCGGGAGGAGGGCCCTACAATGAGCAGTTCTTC.

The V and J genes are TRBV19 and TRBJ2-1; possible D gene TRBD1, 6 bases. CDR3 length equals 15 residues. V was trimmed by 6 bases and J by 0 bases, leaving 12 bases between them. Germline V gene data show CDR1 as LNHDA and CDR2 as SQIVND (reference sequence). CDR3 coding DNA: TGTGCCAGTAGGAGGGGGTTTAGCTCCTACAATGAGCAGTTCTTC. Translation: CASRRGFSSYNEQFF.

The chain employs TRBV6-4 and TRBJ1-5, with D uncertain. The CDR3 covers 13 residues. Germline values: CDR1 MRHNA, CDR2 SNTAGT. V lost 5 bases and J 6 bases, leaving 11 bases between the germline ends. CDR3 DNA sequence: TGTGCCAGCAGTTTGGGGAGAGGTCAGCCCCAGCATTTT. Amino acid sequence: CASSLGRGQPQHF.

This CDR3 reads CACQVVTEAFF. DNA of the CDR3: TGTGCGTGTCAGGTGGTTACTGAAGCTTTCTTT. The V and J genes are TRBV6-5 and TRBJ1-1; D is unresolved. Per germline, CDR1 MNHEY and CDR2 SVGAGI. This CDR3 region has 11 residues.

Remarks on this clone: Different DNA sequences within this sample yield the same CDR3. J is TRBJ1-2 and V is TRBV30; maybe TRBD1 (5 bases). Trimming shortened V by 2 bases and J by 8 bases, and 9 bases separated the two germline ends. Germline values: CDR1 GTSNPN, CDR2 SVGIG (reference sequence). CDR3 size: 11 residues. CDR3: CAWSPGGGYTF. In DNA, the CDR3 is TGTGCCTGGAGTCCCGGGGGGGGCTACACCTTC.

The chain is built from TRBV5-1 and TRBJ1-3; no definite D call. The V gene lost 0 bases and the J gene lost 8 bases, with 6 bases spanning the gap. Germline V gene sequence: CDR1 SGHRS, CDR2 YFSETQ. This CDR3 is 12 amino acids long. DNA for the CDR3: TGCGCCAGCAGCTTGGAGGGATACACCATATATTTT. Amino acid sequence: CASSLEGYTIYF.